Listed below are T cell receptor beta chains from one sample, sequenced in a study of CD8 T cells in ankylosing spondylitis. TCRdb re-called the 5' RACE reads with MiXCR, one entry per CDR3 protein. The table shows a few hundred thousand distinct CDR3 sequences, with approximately 11% occurring only once. Sequences were obtained from blood, either unsorted or a sorted T cell fraction (not recorded which). The receptor set was obtained from a male donor with ankylosing spondylitis. CDR3s leave out the opening cysteine and the closing phenylalanine or tryptophan. D genes are given only for firm matches.

d_call v_call cdr3_aa
NA TRBV7-2 ASSLRDIQY
TRBD1 TRBV20-1 SAGQGAFIEAF
TRBD2 TRBV5-1 ASSTSSGRANEQF
NA TRBV7-2 ASSLGPRDDEQF
TRBD2 TRBV12-3/TRBV12-4 ASSPGLAGLLGELF
NA TRBV21-1 ASRGGDRVVEQY
TRBD1 TRBV29-1 SASGQGGGNYGYT
NA TRBV7-2 ASSLGDATTGELF
NA TRBV20-1 SASRLNYGYT
TRBD1 TRBV10-3 AISGARDRDSYEQY
NA TRBV5-1 ASKSDTGQETQY
TRBD2 TRBV10-3 AIRSTSANSYNEQF
NA TRBV11-2 ASSFETYFEATNEKLF
TRBD1 TRBV6-1 ASRRTGANTGELF
NA TRBV29-1 SVDGAV
NA TRBV12-3/TRBV12-4 ASSPNSLYFSEF
TRBD2 TRBV6-2/TRBV6-3 ASSYWREEKDTQY
TRBD1 TRBV20-1 SARDRAGGPQPQH
TRBD1 TRBV29-1 SVEATGAKNIQY
NA TRBV29-1 SVEGQESGYGYT
TRBD1 TRBV5-1 ASTRTGIPDTQY
NA TRBV2 ASSEWDNYEQY
NA TRBV5-1 ASSPLDWGNEQY
NA TRBV20-1 SATLGRLEQF
TRBD2 TRBV24-1 ATSDLAETSGGHGEQF
NA TRBV3-1 ASSQDPFQPQH
NA TRBV7-2 ASSLGSGGLGMEDTQY
NA TRBV12-3/TRBV12-4 ASRTDSTDTQY
NA TRBV29-1 SVVPELDTQY
TRBD2 TRBV5-1 ASSPRGGGSGSYEQY
TRBD2 TRBV12-3/TRBV12-4 ASSLSWRGSSYNEQF
NA TRBV5-1 ASSLGVDTQY
NA TRBV5-1 ASSTKLQKVLKASPNEQF
NA TRBV3-1 ASSQGIGKETQY
NA TRBV3-1 ASSQSAGNQPQH
TRBD1 TRBV4-2 ASSRSDRGNYGYT
NA TRBV9 ASSVAPLGRDTQY
NA TRBV15 ATSRDGGSQPQH
NA TRBV13 ATEERGTDTQY
NA TRBV7-2 ASSQVVQF
NA TRBV6-6 ASRQDLGEQF
NA TRBV7-9 ASSPKLSSSYEQY
NA TRBV9 ASSPRGALYEQY
NA TRBV5-1 ASSLGEYQETQY